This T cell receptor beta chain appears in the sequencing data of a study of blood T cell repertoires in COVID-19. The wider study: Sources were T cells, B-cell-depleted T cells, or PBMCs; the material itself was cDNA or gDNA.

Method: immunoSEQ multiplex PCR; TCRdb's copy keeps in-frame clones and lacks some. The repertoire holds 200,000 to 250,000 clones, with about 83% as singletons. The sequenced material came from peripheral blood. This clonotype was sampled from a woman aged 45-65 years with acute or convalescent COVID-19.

DNA for the CDR3: TGTGCCAGCAGCGAGACTAGCGGGAAAGAAGATACGCAGTATTTT. Its translation is CASSETSGKEDTQYF. This sequence joins TRBV6-5 and TRBJ2-3; 11 bases fit TRBD2. V was pared by 6 bases and J by 5 bases, with 7 bases of the junction left unmatched. The length of the CDR3 is 15 residues. From germline, CDR1 is MNHEY and CDR2 SVGAGI.